This TCR beta chain was documented in a study of blood T cell repertoires in COVID-19. Measured with immunoSEQ multiplex PCR; TCRdb has only the in-frame clones, and not every one. Altogether more than 250,000 clones are present, around 87% being singletons, with the ten largest covering 1%. V shed 8 bases, J shed 7 bases, and the junction held 5 bases outside the gene matches. The CDR3 sequence is 13 residues long. Sequencing was performed on peripheral blood. This rearrangement joins TRBV12-3 or TRBV12-4 to TRBJ1-6; 7 bases agree with TRBD1. This clonotype was sampled from a man aged 50-59 years with active or convalescent COVID-19. The CDR3 here is CASQGQTNSPLHF. CDR3 DNA: TGTGCCAGCCAGGGACAGACCAATTCACCCCTCCACTTT.